The 18 T cell receptor beta chains below were found in one sample sequenced in a study of Ad26.COV2.S vaccination and SARS-CoV-2 variants. Treatment indicated: 15 to 20 received Ad26.COV2.S at low or high dose, single or two shots; roughly five received placebo; per-sample allocation not given. Specimen acquisition occurred on day 63 following the initial vaccine or placebo injection. TCRdb's table, derived via immunoSEQ multiplex PCR, lists solely in-frame clones and lacks some. Of about 320,000 clones listed, 70% to 90% are singletons. The sequencing used peripheral blood, collected in a trial of Ad26.COV2.S vaccine versus placebo. Every receptor here comes from a person between 18 and 60 years old who received the Ad26.COV2.S COVID-19 vaccine or a placebo.

The chain combines TRBV6-2 or TRBV6-3 with TRBJ2-2; D is uncertain. The CDR3 is 13 residues long. V lost 6 bases to trimming and J lost 6 bases, with 11 bases between them. Looked up from germline, CDR1 is MNHEY and CDR2 is SVGEGT. CDR3 DNA: TGTGCCAGCAGCAACGGGTTAGCCGGGGAGCTGTTTTTT. The encoded protein is CASSNGLAGELFF.

CDR3 bases: TGCAGTGCTAGTTTGGTTAGCTGGGAGACCCAGTACTTC. Translating it yields CSASLVSWETQYF. The rearrangement links TRBV20-1 to TRBJ2-5; D not certain. The V end was cut by 3 bases, the J end by 5 bases, with 13 bases between. The CDR3 spans 13 residues. CDR1 DFQATT and CDR2 SNEGSKA come from the germline V gene (reference sequence).

Here the CDR3 DNA reads TGTGCCAGCAGTGAGTTGGGATTGAGGAACACTGAAGCTTTCTTT. Protein product: CASSELGLRNTEAFF. The chain uses TRBV6-1 and TRBJ1-1; D unresolved. V was cut by 3 bases and J by 1 base, with 12 bases left in between. The V gene's germline CDR1 is MNHNS and CDR2 SASEGT. This CDR3 comprises 15 residues.

This sequence joins TRBV19 and TRBJ1-1; D remains unclear. Germline-derived CDR1 and CDR2 are LNHDA and SQIVND (reference sequence). The CDR3 contains 14 residues. V gave up 1 base and J gave up 1 base, with 7 bases separating them. The CDR3 sequence is CASSIARANTEAFF. The CDR3 DNA reads TGTGCCAGTAGTATAGCCCGAGCGAACACTGAAGCTTTCTTT. Supplemented by reference TRBV19 and TRBJ1-1, the full variable domain reads DGGITQSPKYLFRKEGQNVTLSCEQNLNHDAMYWYRQDPGQGLRLIYYSQIVNDFQKGDIAEGYSVSREKKESFPLTVTSAQKNPTAFYLCASSIARANTEAFFGQGTRLTVV.

The V and J genes are TRBV2 and TRBJ2-7; 9 nucleotides agree with TRBD2. The CDR3 contains 16 residues. V lost 6 bases and J lost 0; bases outside the gene matches: 9. Germline V gene lookup returns CDR1 SNHLY and CDR2 FYNNEI. DNA for the CDR3: TGTGCCAGCAGGATGGCGGGGGGGCTTATCTCCTACGAGCAGTACTTC. Translated: CASRMAGGLISYEQYF. Drawing the rest from reference TRBV2 and TRBJ2-7, the complete variable domain is EPEVTQTPSHQVTQMGQEVILRCVPISNHLYFYWYRQILGQKVEFLVSFYNNEISEKSEIFDDQFSVERPDGSNFTLKIRSTKLEDSAMYFCASRMAGGLISYEQYFGPGTRLTVT.

This clone was detected only once. The chain couples TRBV6-5 to TRBJ2-7; D perhaps matches TRBD2 (6 bases). This CDR3 region has 15 residues. V was cut by 4 bases and J by 7 bases, with 20 bases left in between. The germline CDR1 and CDR2 sequences are MNHEY and SVGAGI. CDR3 residues: CASSSRGNKYGEQYF. DNA of the CDR3: TGTGCCAGCAGTTCTCGGGGGAACAAGTACGGGGAGCAGTACTTC.

The V and J genes are TRBV4-1 and TRBJ2-5; D is perhaps TRBD1 (6 bases). Looked up from germline, CDR1 is MGHRA and CDR2 is YSYEKL. CDR3 length: 15 residues. Trimming shortened V by 0 bases and J by 2 bases, and 10 bases separated the two germline ends. This chain's CDR3 is CASSQDPTGQETQYF. CDR3 coding DNA: TGCGCCAGCAGCCAAGATCCCACAGGGCAAGAGACCCAGTACTTC.

This chain joins TRBV10-3 and TRBJ1-4; D is ambiguous. V lost 0 bases and J 8 bases, leaving 4 bases between the germline ends. The CDR3 covers 12 residues. CDR1 is ENHRY, CDR2 SYGVKD, per germline. The CDR3 spells CAISESYEKLFF. In DNA, the CDR3 is TGTGCCATCAGTGAGTCTTACGAAAAACTGTTTTTT.

V usage is TRBV4-1 and J usage is TRBJ2-7, with D unclear. There are 15 residues in the CDR3. V lost 0 bases, J lost 4 bases, and 13 bases lay in between. The germline V gene encodes CDR1 MGHRA and CDR2 YSYEKL. Here the CDR3 reads CASSQDYVEMYEQYF. CDR3 sequence (DNA): TGCGCCAGCAGCCAAGATTACGTCGAGATGTACGAGCAGTACTTC.

V usage is TRBV5-8 and J usage is TRBJ2-4, with a weak D call TRBD2 (6 bases). There are 14 residues in the CDR3. V lost 4 bases and J lost 0, with 8 bases in between. Per germline, CDR1 SGHTS and CDR2 YDEGEE. CDR3 in DNA: TGTGCCAGCAGCCCGGGACTAGCCAAAAACATTCAGTACTTC. Protein: CASSPGLAKNIQYF. Using reference TRBV5-8 and TRBJ2-4 for the parts outside the CDR3, the full variable domain is EAGVTQSPTHLIKTRGQQATLRCSPISGHTSVYWYQQALGLGLQFLLWYDEGEERNRGNFPPRFSGRQFPNYSSELNVNALELEDSALYLCASSPGLAKNIQYFGAGTRLSVL.

Here the CDR3 DNA reads TGTGCAAGTCGCTTAGCGAGGACTAGCGGGGGGGCACTAAGAGACAATGAGCAGTTCTTC. This codes for CASRLARTSGGALRDNEQFF. The genes are TRBV12-2 and TRBJ2-1; TRBD2, as called in the table, went unchecked against the DNA. TRBV12-2 is a known pseudogene. The CDR3 is made up of 20 amino acids.

This rearrangement joins TRBV25-1 to TRBJ1-1; D perhaps matches TRBD1 (5 bases). The germline CDR1 and CDR2 sequences are MGHDK and SYGVNS. Trimming pared 1 base from V and 4 bases from J, leaving 7 bases between. The CDR3 is made up of 13 amino acids. This CDR3 reads CASSELGVTEAFF. The CDR3 region has the DNA TGTGCCAGCAGTGAATTAGGGGTCACTGAAGCTTTCTTT. The full variable domain, completed using reference TRBV25-1 and TRBJ1-1, is EADIYQTPRYLVIGTGKKITLECSQTMGHDKMYWYQQDPGMELHLIHYSYGVNSTEKGDLSSESTVSRIRTEHFPLTLESARPSHTSQYLCASSELGVTEAFFGQGTRLTVV.

The CDR3 nucleotides read TGCGCCAGCAGCGGGGAGGATCGGAGCACAGATACGCAGTATTTT. Protein: CASSGEDRSTDTQYF. The chain combines TRBV4-1 with TRBJ2-3, with TRBD2 as a possible D gene (6 bases). Germline CDR1 MGHRA, CDR2 YSYEKL. The CDR3 contains 15 residues. Trimming removed 5 bases at V and 0 bases at J, with 12 bases between.

The chain joins TRBV19 to TRBJ1-5; maybe TRBD1 (5 bases). Trimming removed 3 bases from V and 6 bases from J, with 9 bases in between. The CDR3 is 13 amino acids. Germline CDR1 is LNHDA and CDR2 is SQIVND (reference sequence). The CDR3 coding sequence is TGTGCCAGTAGTATCAGGGCTAGTCAGCCCCAGCATTTT. Translating gives CASSIRASQPQHF.

This chain connects TRBV30 to TRBJ2-7; perhaps TRBD1 as D (6 bases). This CDR3 is built from 16 residues. Per germline, CDR1 GTSNPN and CDR2 SVGIG (reference sequence). V was cut by 3 bases and J by 0 bases, with 18 bases left in between. CDR3 DNA: TGTGCCTGGAGACAACAAGGACAGCACCTCTCCTACGAGCAGTACTTC. Protein product: CAWRQQGQHLSYEQYF.

This chain links TRBV20-1 with TRBJ2-7; maybe TRBD1 (6 bases). V lost 5 bases, J lost 3 bases, and 8 bases lay in between. From germline, CDR1 is DFQATT and CDR2 SNEGSKA (reference sequence). The CDR3 extends over 11 amino acids. CDR3 region: CSAAQGYEQYF. The CDR3 region has the DNA TGCAGTGCTGCACAGGGCTACGAGCAGTACTTC.

The chain carries TRBV3-1 (or the pseudogene TRBV3-2) and TRBJ2-1; 9 bases fit TRBD2. The CDR3 is 14 residues long. Per germline, CDR1 LGHDT and CDR2 YNNKEL (reference sequence). The V and J ends lost 1 base and 6 bases, in that order; junction bases with no gene match: 1. The CDR3 DNA reads as TGTGCCAGCAGCCAAGGGCGGGGGGGCAATGAGCAGTTCTTC. The encoded protein is CASSQGRGGNEQFF.

This chain links TRBV6-5 with TRBJ1-3, with 10 bases lining up with TRBD1. The V and J ends lost 6 bases and 9 bases, in that order; junction bases with no gene match: 11. Per germline, CDR1 MNHEY and CDR2 SVGAGI. The CDR3 has 15 amino acids. The DNA of the CDR3 is TGTGCCAGCAGCCCCGGGACAGGGGTTCGGGGCACCATATATTTT. Translating it yields CASSPGTGVRGTIYF.